Given below is one T cell receptor (beta chain) in context. There are 15 residues in the CDR3. Germline V gene sequence: CDR1 SGHRS, CDR2 YFSETQ. V lost 1 base and J lost 0, with 10 bases in between. The sample comes from a study of blood T cell repertoires in COVID-19. Libraries were prepared by immunoSEQ multiplex PCR; TCRdb keeps only in-frame clonotypes and omits some of them. The table records 55,000 to 90,000 clones, more than 80% of them present only once. The clonotype comes from a woman of 80 years or more with active or convalescent COVID-19. The specimen sequenced was peripheral blood. The chain joins TRBV5-1 to TRBJ1-1; D call uncertain. The DNA of the CDR3 is TGCGCCAGCAGCTTGAGTCCGGGGATGAACACTGAAGCTTTCTTT. This sequence encodes CASSLSPGMNTEAFF.